The next 8 T cell receptor beta chains were all read from a single sample in a study of response to subunit inactivated influenza vaccine. TCRdb independently ran MiXCR on the RT-PCR reads; one entry per CDR3 protein. Of some 520,000 distinct CDR3 sequences listed, approximately 17% are singletons. The sequencing used CD4+ T cells sorted from PBMCs, collected around 2 years after vaccination. These receptors were obtained from a man aged 45-69 years who received an inactivated influenza vaccine.

This clonotype was seen more than once but under ten times. The chain combines TRBV7-9 with TRBJ2-1, with 9 bases matching TRBD1. This CDR3 spans 15 amino acids. V gave up 1 base and J gave up 5 bases; unmatched junction bases: 3. From germline, CDR1 is SEHNR and CDR2 FQNEAQ (reference sequence). CDR3 region: CASSLGTGADNEQFF. The CDR3 coding sequence is TGTGCCAGCAGCTTAGGGACAGGGGCAGACAATGAGCAGTTCTTC.

This clonotype was counted between two and nine times. The rearrangement links TRBV28 to TRBJ1-1, with 7 bases aligning to TRBD1. The CDR3 has 13 residues. V shed 10 bases, J shed 1 base, and the junction held 6 bases outside the gene matches. Per the germline V gene, CDR1 is MDHEN and CDR2 is SYDVKM. CDR3 nucleotides: TGTGCCACTACTCGGACAGGGAACACTGAAGCTTTCTTT. It encodes CATTRTGNTEAFF.

This clonotype occurred a few times. V is TRBV27 and J is TRBJ2-7, with D possibly TRBD1 on 7 matching bases. CDR1 and CDR2 (germline): MNHEY, SMNVEV (reference sequence). There are 14 residues in the CDR3. The V end was cut by 8 bases, the J end by 4 bases, with 18 bases between. DNA for the CDR3: TGTGCCAGCTCGGCAGGGGGGACAAAGTACGAGCAGTACTTC. This sequence encodes CASSAGGTKYEQYF.

This clonotype was counted only a few times. The chain couples TRBV6-5 to TRBJ2-3; a weak D match, TRBD1 (5 bases). The V end was cut by 2 bases, the J end by 2 bases, with 11 bases between. The CDR3 consists of 15 residues. Germline V gives CDR1 MNHEY, CDR2 SVGAGI. CDR3 DNA: TGTGCCAGCAGTTACAGTCTCAGGGACACAGATACGCAGTATTTT. It encodes CASSYSLRDTDTQYF.

The chain is built from TRBV4-1 and TRBJ1-2; 10 bases match TRBD1. The V and J ends lost 0 bases and 3 bases, in that order; junction bases with no gene match: 4. In germline, CDR1 is MGHRA, CDR2 YSYEKL. This CDR3 is built from 16 residues. The CDR3 nucleotides read TGCGCCAGCAGCCAAGACCGCGGGACAGGGGACTATGGCTACACCTTC. It encodes CASSQDRGTGDYGYTF.

This clonotype was recorded many times. The CDR3 loop is CASSSTGTSYNEQFF. The CDR3 coding sequence is TGTGCCAGCAGCTCGACAGGGACCTCCTACAATGAGCAGTTCTTC. This chain links TRBV7-2 with TRBJ2-1; 7 positions agree with TRBD1. Trimming took 4 bases from V and 0 from J; bases not matched to a gene: 3. There are 15 residues in the CDR3. The germline V gene encodes CDR1 SGHTA and CDR2 FQGNSA.

The genes are TRBV6-2 or TRBV6-3 and TRBJ2-3; possibly TRBD2 for D (5 bases). CDR1 is MNHEY, CDR2 SVGEGT, per germline. The CDR3 runs to 12 residues. V lost 6 bases and J lost 5, with 9 bases in between. CDR3: CASRLEGDTQYF. DNA of the CDR3: TGTGCCAGCAGACTAGAGGGAGATACGCAGTATTTT.

J is TRBJ2-7 and V is TRBV29-1, with D possibly TRBD2 on 6 matching bases. V was trimmed by 4 bases and J by 3 bases, leaving 7 bases between them. This CDR3 has 11 amino acids. The germline CDR1 and CDR2 sequences are SQVTM and ANQGSEA. CDR3 DNA: TGCAGCGTTGGTAGCGGCTACGAGCAGTACTTC. Its protein is CSVGSGYEQYF.